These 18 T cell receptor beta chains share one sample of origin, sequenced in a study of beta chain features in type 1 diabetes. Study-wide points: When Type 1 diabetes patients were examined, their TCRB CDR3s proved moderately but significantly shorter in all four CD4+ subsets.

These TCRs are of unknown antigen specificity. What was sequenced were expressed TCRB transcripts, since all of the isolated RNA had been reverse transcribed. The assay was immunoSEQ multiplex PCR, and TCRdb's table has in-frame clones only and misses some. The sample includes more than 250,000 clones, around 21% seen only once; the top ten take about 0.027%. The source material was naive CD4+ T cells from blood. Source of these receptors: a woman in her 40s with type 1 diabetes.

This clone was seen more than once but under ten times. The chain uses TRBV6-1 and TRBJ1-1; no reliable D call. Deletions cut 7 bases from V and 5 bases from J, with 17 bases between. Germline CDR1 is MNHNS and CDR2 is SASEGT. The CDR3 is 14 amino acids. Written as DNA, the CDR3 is TGTGCCAGCATTACGGGAACCTCGAGGACTGAAGCTTTCTTT. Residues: CASITGTSRTEAFF.

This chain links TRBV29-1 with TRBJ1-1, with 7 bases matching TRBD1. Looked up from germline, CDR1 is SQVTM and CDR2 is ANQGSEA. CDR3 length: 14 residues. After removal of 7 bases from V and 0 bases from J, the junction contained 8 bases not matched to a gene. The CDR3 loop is CSAKPGQMNTEAFF. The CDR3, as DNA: TGCAGCGCCAAACCGGGACAGATGAACACTGAAGCTTTCTTT.

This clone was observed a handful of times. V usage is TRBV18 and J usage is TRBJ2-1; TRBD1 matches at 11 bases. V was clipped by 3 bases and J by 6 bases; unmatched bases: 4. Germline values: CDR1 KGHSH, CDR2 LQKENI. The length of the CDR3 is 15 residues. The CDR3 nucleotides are TGTGCCAGCTCACCTCCGGGACAGGGGGGCAATGAGCAGTTCTTC. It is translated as CASSPPGQGGNEQFF. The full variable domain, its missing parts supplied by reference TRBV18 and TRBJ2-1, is NAGVMQNPRHLVRRRGQEARLRCSPMKGHSHVYWYRQLPEEGLKFMVYLQKENIIDESGMPKERFSAEFPKEGPSILRIQQVVRGDSAAYFCASSPPGQGGNEQFFGPGTRLTVL.

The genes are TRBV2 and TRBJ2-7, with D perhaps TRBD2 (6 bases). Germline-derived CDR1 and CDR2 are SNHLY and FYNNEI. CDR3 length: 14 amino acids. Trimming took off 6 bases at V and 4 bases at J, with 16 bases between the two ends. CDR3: CASSNLGLSYEQYF. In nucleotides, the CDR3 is TGTGCCAGCAGCAACCTTGGACTAAGTTACGAGCAGTACTTC.

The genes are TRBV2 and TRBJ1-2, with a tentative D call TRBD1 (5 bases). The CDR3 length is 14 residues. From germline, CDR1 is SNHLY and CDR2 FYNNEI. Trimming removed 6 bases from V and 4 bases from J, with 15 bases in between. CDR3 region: CASRVTQGSYGYTF. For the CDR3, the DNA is TGTGCCAGCAGGGTCACCCAGGGTAGCTATGGCTACACCTTC. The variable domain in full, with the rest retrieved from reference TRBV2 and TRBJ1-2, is EPEVTQTPSHQVTQMGQEVILRCVPISNHLYFYWYRQILGQKVEFLVSFYNNEISEKSEIFDDQFSVERPDGSNFTLKIRSTKLEDSAMYFCASRVTQGSYGYTFGSGTRLTVV.

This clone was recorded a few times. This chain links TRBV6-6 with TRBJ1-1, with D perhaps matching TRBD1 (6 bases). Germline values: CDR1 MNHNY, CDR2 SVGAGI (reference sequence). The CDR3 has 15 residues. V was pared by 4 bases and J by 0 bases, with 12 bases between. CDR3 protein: CASSFDRSMNTEAFF. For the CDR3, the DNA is TGTGCCAGCAGTTTCGACAGGTCTATGAACACTGAAGCTTTCTTT.

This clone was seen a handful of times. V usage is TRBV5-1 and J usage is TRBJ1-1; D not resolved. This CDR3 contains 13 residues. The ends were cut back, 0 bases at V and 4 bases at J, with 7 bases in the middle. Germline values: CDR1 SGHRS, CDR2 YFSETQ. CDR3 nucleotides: TGCGCCAGCAGCTTGGCGGTCGCCACTGAAGCTTTCTTT. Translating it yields CASSLAVATEAFF.

The CDR3 DNA reads as TGTGCCAGCAGTTACCGCCAGGGACAGGGCGGGGAGACCCAGTACTTC. This translates into CASSYRQGQGGETQYF. The chain carries TRBV6-5 and TRBJ2-5, with 9 bases identical to TRBD1. The CDR3 consists of 16 residues. The germline V gene encodes CDR1 MNHEY and CDR2 SVGAGI. The trim removed 2 bases at V and 5 bases at J, leaving 9 bases unmatched.

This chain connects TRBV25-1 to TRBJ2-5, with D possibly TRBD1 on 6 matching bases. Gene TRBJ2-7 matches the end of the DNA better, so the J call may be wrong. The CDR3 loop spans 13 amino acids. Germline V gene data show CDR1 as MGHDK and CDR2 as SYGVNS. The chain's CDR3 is CASSGTGSYEQYF. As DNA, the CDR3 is TGTGCCAGCAGTGGTACAGGGTCCTACGAGCAGTACTTC.

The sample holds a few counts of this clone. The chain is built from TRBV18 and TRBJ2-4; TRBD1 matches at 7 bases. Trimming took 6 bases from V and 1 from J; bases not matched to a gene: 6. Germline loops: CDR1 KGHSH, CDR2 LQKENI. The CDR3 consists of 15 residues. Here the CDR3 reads CASSPGTDAKNIQYF. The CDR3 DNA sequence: TGTGCCAGCTCGCCAGGGACAGATGCCAAAAACATTCAGTACTTC.

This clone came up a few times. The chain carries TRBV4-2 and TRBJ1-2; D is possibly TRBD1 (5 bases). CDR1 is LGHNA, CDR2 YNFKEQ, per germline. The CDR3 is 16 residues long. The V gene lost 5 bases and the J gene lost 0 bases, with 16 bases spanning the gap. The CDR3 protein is CASSNLDTRANYGYTF. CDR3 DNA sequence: TGTGCCAGCAGCAACTTGGACACCCGGGCTAACTATGGCTACACCTTC.

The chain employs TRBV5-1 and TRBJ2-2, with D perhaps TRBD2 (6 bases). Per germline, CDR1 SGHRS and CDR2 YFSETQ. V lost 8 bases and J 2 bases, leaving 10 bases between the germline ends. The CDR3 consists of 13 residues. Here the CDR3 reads CASGEDNTGELFF. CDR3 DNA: TGCGCCAGTGGGGAGGACAACACCGGGGAGCTGTTTTTT.

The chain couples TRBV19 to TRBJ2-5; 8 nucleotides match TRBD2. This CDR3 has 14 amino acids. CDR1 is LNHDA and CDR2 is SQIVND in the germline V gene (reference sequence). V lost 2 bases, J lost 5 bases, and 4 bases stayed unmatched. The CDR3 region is CASSIREGPETQYF. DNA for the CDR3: TGTGCCAGTAGTATACGGGAGGGTCCGGAGACCCAGTACTTC.

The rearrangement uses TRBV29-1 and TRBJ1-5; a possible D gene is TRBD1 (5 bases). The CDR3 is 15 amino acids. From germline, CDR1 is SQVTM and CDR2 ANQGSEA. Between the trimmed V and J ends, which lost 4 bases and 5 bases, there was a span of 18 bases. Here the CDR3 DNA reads TGCAGCGTTGCCCTAGGGCAGGGCTCGCATCAGCCCCAGCATTTT. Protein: CSVALGQGSHQPQHF. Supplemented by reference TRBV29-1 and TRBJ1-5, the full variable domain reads SAVISQKPSRDICQRGTSLTIQCQVDSQVTMMFWYRQQPGQSLTLIATANQGSEATYESGFVIDKFPISRPNLTFSTLTVSNMSPEDSSIYLCSVALGQGSHQPQHFGDGTRLSIL.

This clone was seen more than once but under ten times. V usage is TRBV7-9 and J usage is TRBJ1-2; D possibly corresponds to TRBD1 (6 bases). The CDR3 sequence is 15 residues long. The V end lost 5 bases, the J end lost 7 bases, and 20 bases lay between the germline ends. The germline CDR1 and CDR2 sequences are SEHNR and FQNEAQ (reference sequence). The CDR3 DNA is TGTGCCAGCAGCCTCTGGACAGAATCCGCTCCTGGCTACACCTTC. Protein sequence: CASSLWTESAPGYTF.

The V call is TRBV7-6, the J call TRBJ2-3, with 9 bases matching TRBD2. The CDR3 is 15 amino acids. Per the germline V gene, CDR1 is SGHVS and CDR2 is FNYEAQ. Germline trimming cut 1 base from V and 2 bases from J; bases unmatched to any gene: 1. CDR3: CASSLVAGVTDTQYF. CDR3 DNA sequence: TGTGCCAGCAGCTTAGTAGCGGGAGTCACAGATACGCAGTATTTT.

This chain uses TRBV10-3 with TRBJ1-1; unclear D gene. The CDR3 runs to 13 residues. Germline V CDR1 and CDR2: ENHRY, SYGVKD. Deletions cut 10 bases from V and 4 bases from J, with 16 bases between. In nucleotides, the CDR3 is TGTGCCACCGCGGAAGGTCAAGGCACTGAAGCTTTCTTT. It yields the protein CATAEGQGTEAFF.

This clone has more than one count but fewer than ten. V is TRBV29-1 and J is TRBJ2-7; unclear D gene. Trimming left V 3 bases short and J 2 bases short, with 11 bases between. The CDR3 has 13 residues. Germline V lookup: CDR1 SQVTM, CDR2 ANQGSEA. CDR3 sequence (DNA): TGCAGCGTTGACCTGGCCCCGACCTACGAGCAGTACTTC. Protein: CSVDLAPTYEQYF.